The table lists the clone carrying this T cell receptor beta chain with a few counts. Its antigen is not known. What was amplified from RNA transcripts were TCR beta CDR3 regions. The study used the HTBI primer set for a first-round RT-PCR of the TCR CDR3. TCRdb ran MiXCR on the multiplex PCR reads and lists one entry per CDR3 protein. The table lists 600,000 to 800,000 distinct CDR3 sequences, 35% of them singletons. Clinical symptoms, serum thyroxine, TRAb, thyroid ultrasound and orbital computed tomography established diagnosis. Between the trimmed V and J ends, which lost 4 bases and 8 bases, there was a span of 15 bases. The CDR3 spans 14 residues. Per the germline V gene, CDR1 is SGHRS and CDR2 is YFSETQ. This entry is derived from a study of T cells in Graves' hyperthyroidism and ophthalmopathy. The study's findings and limits: Ophthalmopathy was identified by the model a median about seven months ahead of onset. Among thyroid clonotypes expanded above 0.001, most also appeared in blood.

The J gene is TRBJ1-4, the V gene TRBV5-1, with a tentative D call TRBD1 (5 bases). The TCR was taken from a woman between 35 and 50 years old with Graves' hyperthyroidism. The sequenced sample consisted of blood. The CDR3 DNA is TGCGCCAGCAGCCTCGGGACCCAAGGCGAAAAACTGTTTTTT. Translated: CASSLGTQGEKLFF.